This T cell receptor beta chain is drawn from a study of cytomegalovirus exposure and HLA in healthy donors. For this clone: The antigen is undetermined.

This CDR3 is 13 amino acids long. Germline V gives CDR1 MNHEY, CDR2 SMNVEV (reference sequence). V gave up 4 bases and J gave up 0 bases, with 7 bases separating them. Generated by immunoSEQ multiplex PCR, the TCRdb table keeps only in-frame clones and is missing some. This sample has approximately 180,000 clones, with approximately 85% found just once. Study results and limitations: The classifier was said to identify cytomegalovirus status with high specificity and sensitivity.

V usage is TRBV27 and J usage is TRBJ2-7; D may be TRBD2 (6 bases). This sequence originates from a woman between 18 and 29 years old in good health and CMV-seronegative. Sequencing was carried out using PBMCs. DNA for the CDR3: TGTGCCAGCAGTTCGGGACTCTCCTACGAGCAGTACTTC. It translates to CASSSGLSYEQYF.